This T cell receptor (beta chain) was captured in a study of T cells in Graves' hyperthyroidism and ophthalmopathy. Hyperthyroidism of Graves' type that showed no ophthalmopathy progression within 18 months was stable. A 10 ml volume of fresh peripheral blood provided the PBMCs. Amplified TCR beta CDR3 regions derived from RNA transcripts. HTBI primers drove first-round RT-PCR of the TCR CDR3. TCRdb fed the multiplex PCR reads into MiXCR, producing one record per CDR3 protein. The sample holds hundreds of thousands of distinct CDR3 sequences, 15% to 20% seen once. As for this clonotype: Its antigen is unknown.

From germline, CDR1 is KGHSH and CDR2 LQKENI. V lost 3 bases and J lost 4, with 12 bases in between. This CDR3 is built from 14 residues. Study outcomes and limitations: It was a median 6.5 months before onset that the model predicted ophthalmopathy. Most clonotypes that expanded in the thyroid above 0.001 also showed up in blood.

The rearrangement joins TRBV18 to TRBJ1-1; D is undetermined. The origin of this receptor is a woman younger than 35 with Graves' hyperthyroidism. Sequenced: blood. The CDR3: CASSPLGKTTEAFF. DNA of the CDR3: TGTGCCAGCTCACCCTTGGGTAAAACCACTGAAGCTTTCTTT.